Listed below are T cell receptor beta chains from one sample, sequenced in a study of blood T cell repertoires in COVID-19. Method: immunoSEQ multiplex PCR; TCRdb's copy keeps in-frame clones and lacks some. In the table there are approximately 250,000 clones, approximately 90% of which are singletons. The sample was PBMCs or T cells enriched from blood (not recorded which). The source is a man aged 40-50 years who had been exposed to COVID-19. CDR3s include the opening cysteine and the closing phenylalanine or tryptophan. D genes are given only for firm matches. Clone size, where shown, is once, few, many, or a class for clones that have expanded.

clone size,D gene,J gene,V gene,CDR3 DNA,CDR3 protein
NA,NA,TRBJ2-5,TRBV6-5,TGTGCCAGCACCGGAGGGTACCAAGAGACCCAGTACTTC,CASTGGYQETQYF
few,TRBD1,TRBJ2-7,TRBV9,TGTGCCAGCAGCGCATCAGGGGGCGAGAGGAACGAGCAGTACTTC,CASSASGGERNEQYF
NA,TRBD2,TRBJ2-7,TRBV6-2/TRBV6-3,TGTGCCAGCAGTTACTCCTTCGAAAGCGGGATTACCTCCTACGAGCAGTACTTC,CASSYSFESGITSYEQYF
NA,NA,TRBJ2-1,TRBV9,TGTGCCAGCAGCGTAGAGCCAGGCCGCTCCTACAATGAGCAGTTCTTC,CASSVEPGRSYNEQFF
NA,NA,TRBJ2-5,TRBV11-2,TGTGCCAGCAGCTTATACAATAAAGAGACCCAGTACTTC,CASSLYNKETQYF
NA,TRBD1,TRBJ2-3,TRBV5-1,TGCGCCAGCAGCTCTGGACAGGGTAACACAGATACGCAGTATTTT,CASSSGQGNTDTQYF
NA,NA,TRBJ1-3,TRBV12-3/TRBV12-4,TGTGCCAGCAGTTCTTACAGGGAACACACCATATATTTT,CASSSYREHTIYF
NA,TRBD2,TRBJ2-1,TRBV15,TGTGCCACCAGCAACGGACTAGCGGGCGGCAATGAGCAGTTCTTC,CATSNGLAGGNEQFF
NA,NA,TRBJ1-5,TRBV3-1/TRBV3-2,TGTGCCAGCAGCCAAGGGGGGAGACAGGATCAGCCCCAGCATTTT,CASSQGGRQDQPQHF
once,NA,TRBJ1-1,TRBV12-3/TRBV12-4,TGTGCCAGCAGTTTAGTTGGAGGGACTGAAGCTTTCTTT,CASSLVGGTEAFF
NA,NA,TRBJ2-3,TRBV24-1,TGTGCCACCAGTGATCGGGGCACAGATACGCAGTATTTT,CATSDRGTDTQYF
NA,TRBD2,TRBJ2-1,TRBV27,TGTGCCAGCAGTTCCCTAAAGCGGGAATCGTCCAATGAGCAGTTCTTC,CASSSLKRESSNEQFF
few,NA,TRBJ2-7,TRBV2,TGTGCCAGCAAAGATCAGGTGCACTCTTACGAGCAGTACTTC,CASKDQVHSYEQYF
once,TRBD1,TRBJ2-7,TRBV5-1,TGCGCCAGCAGCATGACAGGGTGGGAGCAGTACTTC,CASSMTGWEQYF
NA,TRBD1,TRBJ2-7,TRBV3-1/TRBV3-2,TGTGCCAGCAGACGCCGGGACAGGGACTACGAGCAGTACTTC,CASRRRDRDYEQYF
NA,NA,TRBJ2-1,TRBV11-2,TGTGCCAGCAGCTTAGATCGGGTCTTTGCGGGCGAGCAGTTCTTC,CASSLDRVFAGEQFF
NA,NA,TRBJ2-2,TRBV12-5,TGTGCTAGTGGTTTGGTTTCAGGGGCCGGGGAGCTGTTTTTT,CASGLVSGAGELFF
NA,NA,TRBJ2-1,TRBV3-1/TRBV3-2,TGTGCCAGCAGCCTCCCCTTTTCCTACAATGAGCAGTTCTTC,CASSLPFSYNEQFF
NA,NA,TRBJ2-2,TRBV5-1,TGCGCCAGCTACTACAGGGATCCCGGGGAGCTGTTTTTT,CASYYRDPGELFF
NA,NA,TRBJ2-7,TRBV5-6,TGTGCCAGCAGCTTCGGGACTGACTCCTACGAGCAGTACTTC,CASSFGTDSYEQYF
few,NA,TRBJ1-3,TRBV6-1,TGTGCCAGCAGTGAGCGGGGATCGGGAAACACCATATATTTT,CASSERGSGNTIYF
NA,NA,TRBJ1-4,TRBV28,TGTGCCAGCACCAACACAGGGCTAGGGGGGGATAATGAAAAACTGTTTTTT,CASTNTGLGGDNEKLFF